The 9 T cell receptor beta chains in this list originate from one sample, sequenced in a study of cytomegalovirus exposure and HLA in healthy donors. A multiplex PCR was run with 60 Vbeta primers and 13 Jbeta primers. The repertoire was sequenced with immunoSEQ multiplex PCR; TCRdb's copy has only in-frame clones and lacks some. The sample includes a few hundred thousand clones, 80% to 90% of them seen just once. Specimen: PBMCs. The receptors were sampled from a middle-aged woman in good health and CMV-seropositive.

The chain is built from TRBV28 and TRBJ1-1; D is undetermined. The germline gives CDR1 MDHEN, CDR2 SYDVKM. The CDR3 extends over 11 amino acids. In DNA form, the CDR3 reads TGTGTAGCCTCTTTAAGGACTGAAGCTTTCTTT. Encoded protein: CVASLRTEAFF.

The chain links TRBV7-6 to TRBJ2-1; the D is unclear. CDR3 size: 15 residues. Germline V gene data show CDR1 as SGHVS and CDR2 as FNYEAQ. V shed 1 base and J shed 3 bases, with 10 bases lying between them. The CDR3 protein is CASSLVDSGYNEQFF. The CDR3 bases are TGTGCCAGCAGCTTAGTCGATTCCGGCTACAATGAGCAGTTCTTC.

The chain links TRBV30 to TRBJ2-7; D gene uncertain. Per the germline V gene, CDR1 is GTSNPN and CDR2 is SVGIG (reference sequence). The CDR3 consists of 13 residues. V gave up 0 bases and J gave up 7 bases, with 13 bases separating them. CDR3 protein: CAWSVRVLLEQYF. The CDR3, as DNA: TGTGCCTGGAGTGTACGAGTCCTTCTAGAGCAGTACTTC.

The chain has TRBV28 and TRBJ2-1; TRBD2 matches 10 bases. The CDR3 contains 17 residues. Per germline, CDR1 MDHEN and CDR2 SYDVKM. Losses at the gene ends were 4 bases for V and 6 bases for J; bases not matched to a gene: 12. CDR3 sequence: CASSSSLLAGVGNEQFF. CDR3 DNA sequence: TGTGCCAGCAGTTCTTCCCTCCTAGCGGGAGTCGGCAATGAGCAGTTCTTC.

This chain links TRBV28 with TRBJ2-7, with 11 bases aligning to TRBD2. Germline lookup yields CDR1 MDHEN and CDR2 SYDVKM. CDR3 size: 14 residues. V lost 5 bases and J lost 7; bases outside the gene matches: 7. The DNA of the CDR3 is TGTGCCAGCAGTCAACTAGCGGGAGTAAAGGAGCAGTACTTC. Its translation: CASSQLAGVKEQYF.

This sequence joins TRBV27 and TRBJ2-1; 14 bases fit TRBD2. V dropped 4 bases and J dropped 2; count of bases not matched to a gene: 13. Germline-derived CDR1 and CDR2 are MNHEY and SMNVEV (reference sequence). This CDR3 contains 20 residues. The CDR3 spells CASSSLGTSGSGNPYNEQFF. Written as DNA, the CDR3 is TGTGCCAGCAGTTCCCTCGGGACTAGCGGGAGTGGTAACCCCTACAATGAGCAGTTCTTC.

This chain links TRBV2 with TRBJ2-3; D possibly corresponds to TRBD2 (6 bases). V was cut by 0 bases and J by 5 bases, with 21 bases left in between. This CDR3 spans 18 amino acids. Germline CDR1 SNHLY, CDR2 FYNNEI. Here the CDR3 DNA reads TGTGCCAGCAGTGAAGCGGTACTAGCCTTACCCATGTTAGATACGCAGTATTTT. Its protein product is CASSEAVLALPMLDTQYF.

The rearrangement joins TRBV6-1 to TRBJ2-3; the D gene is possibly TRBD2 (6 bases). The CDR3 spans 15 residues. Trimming stripped 6 bases from V and 1 base from J, with 14 bases between. Germline loops: CDR1 MNHNS, CDR2 SASEGT. The CDR3 sequence: CASRRMTSRTDTQYF. The CDR3 DNA sequence: TGTGCCAGCAGACGCATGACTAGTCGCACAGATACGCAGTATTTT.

The CDR3 sequence: CASLNDRKSSGANVLTF. In DNA, the CDR3 is TGTGCCAGCCTGAATGACAGGAAAAGCTCTGGGGCCAACGTCCTGACTTTC. This chain links TRBV2 with TRBJ2-6; TRBD1 might be the D (6 bases). CDR3 length equals 17 residues. Germline V gene sequence: CDR1 SNHLY, CDR2 FYNNEI. V lost 8 bases, J lost 0 bases, and 17 bases lay in between.